This entry concerns a single T cell receptor beta chain. Generated by immunoSEQ multiplex PCR, the TCRdb table keeps only in-frame clones and is missing some. Of some 65,000 clones listed, approximately 84% are singletons. This sample is drawn from a study of blood T cell repertoires in COVID-19. Study at large: T cells, B-cell-depleted T cells, or PBMCs supplied cDNA or gDNA.

V shed 4 bases and J 3 bases; nucleotides not matched to a gene: 17. The CDR3 has 20 residues. The germline V gene has CDR1 LGHDT and CDR2 YNNKEL (reference sequence). This sequence originates from a man in his forties with COVID-19, enrolled during active disease. The chain has TRBV3-1 (or the pseudogene TRBV3-2) and TRBJ2-3; 12 bases fit TRBD2. Sequenced: peripheral blood. The DNA for the CDR3 is TGTGCCAGCAGCCGGCCTTACCTAGCGGGGGGGCTCATCAGAACAGATACGCAGTATTTT. The encoded protein is CASSRPYLAGGLIRTDTQYF.